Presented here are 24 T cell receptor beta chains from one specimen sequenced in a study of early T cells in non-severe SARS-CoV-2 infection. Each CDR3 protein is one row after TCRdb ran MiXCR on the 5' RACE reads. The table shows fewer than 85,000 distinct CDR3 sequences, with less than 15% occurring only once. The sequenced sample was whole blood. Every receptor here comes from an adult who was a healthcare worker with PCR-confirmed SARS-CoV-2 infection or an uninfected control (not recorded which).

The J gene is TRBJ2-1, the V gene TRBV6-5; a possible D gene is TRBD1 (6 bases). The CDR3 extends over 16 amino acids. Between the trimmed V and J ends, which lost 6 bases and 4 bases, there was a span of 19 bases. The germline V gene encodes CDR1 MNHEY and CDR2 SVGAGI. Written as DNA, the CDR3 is TGTGCCAGCAGCTACCCACCAGGGGTAGATTACAATGAGCAGTTCTTC. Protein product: CASSYPPGVDYNEQFF.

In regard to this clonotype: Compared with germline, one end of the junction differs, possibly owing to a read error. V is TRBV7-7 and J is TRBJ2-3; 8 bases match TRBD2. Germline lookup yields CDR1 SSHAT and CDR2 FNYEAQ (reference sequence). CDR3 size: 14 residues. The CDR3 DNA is TGTGCTAGCAGCTTAGCACTAGCGGCCGATACGCAGTATTTT. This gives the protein CASSLALAADTQYF.

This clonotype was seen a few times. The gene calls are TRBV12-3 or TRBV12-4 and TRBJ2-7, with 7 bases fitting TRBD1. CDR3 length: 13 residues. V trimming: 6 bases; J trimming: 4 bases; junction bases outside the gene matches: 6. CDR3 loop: CASSPTGTYEQYF. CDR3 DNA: TGTGCCAGCAGCCCGACAGGGACGTACGAGCAGTACTTC.

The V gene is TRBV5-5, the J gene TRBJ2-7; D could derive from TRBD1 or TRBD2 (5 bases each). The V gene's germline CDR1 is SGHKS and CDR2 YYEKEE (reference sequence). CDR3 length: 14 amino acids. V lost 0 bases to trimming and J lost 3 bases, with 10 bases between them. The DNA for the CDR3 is TGTGCCAGCAGCTTGGGGGGGACGGTCTACGAGCAGTACTTC. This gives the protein CASSLGGTVYEQYF.

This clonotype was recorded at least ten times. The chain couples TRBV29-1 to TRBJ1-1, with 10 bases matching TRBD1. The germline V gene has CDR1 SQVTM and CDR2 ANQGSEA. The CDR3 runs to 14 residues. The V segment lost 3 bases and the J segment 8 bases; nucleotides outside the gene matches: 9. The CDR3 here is CSVDHRDRGLEAFF. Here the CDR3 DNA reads TGCAGCGTTGATCATCGGGACAGGGGATTGGAAGCTTTCTTT.

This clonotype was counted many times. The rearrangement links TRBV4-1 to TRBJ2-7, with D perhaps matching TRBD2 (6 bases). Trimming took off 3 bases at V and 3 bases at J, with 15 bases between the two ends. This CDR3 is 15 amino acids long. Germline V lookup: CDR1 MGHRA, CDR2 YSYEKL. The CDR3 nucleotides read TGCGCCAGCAGCCAGGATTCCGGGACTCTCTACGAGCAGTACTTC. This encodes CASSQDSGTLYEQYF.

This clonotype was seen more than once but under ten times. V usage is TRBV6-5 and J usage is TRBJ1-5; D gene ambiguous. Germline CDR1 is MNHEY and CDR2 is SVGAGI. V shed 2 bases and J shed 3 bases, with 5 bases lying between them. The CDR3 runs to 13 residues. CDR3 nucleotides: TGTGCCAGCAGTTACGATGTCAATCAGCCCCAGCATTTT. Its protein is CASSYDVNQPQHF.

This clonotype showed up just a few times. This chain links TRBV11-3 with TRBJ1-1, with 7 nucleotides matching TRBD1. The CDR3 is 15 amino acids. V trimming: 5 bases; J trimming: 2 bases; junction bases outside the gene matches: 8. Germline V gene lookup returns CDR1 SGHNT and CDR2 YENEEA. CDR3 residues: CASSARQGINTEAFF. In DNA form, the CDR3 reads TGTGCCAGCAGCGCCCGACAGGGTATTAACACTGAAGCTTTCTTT.

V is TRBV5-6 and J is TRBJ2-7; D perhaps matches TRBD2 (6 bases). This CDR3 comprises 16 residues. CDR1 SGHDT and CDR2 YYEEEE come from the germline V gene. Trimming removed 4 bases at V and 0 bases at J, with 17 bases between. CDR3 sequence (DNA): TGTGCCAGCAGCCTCATCGGGGGACGGGGCTCCTACGAGCAGTACTTC. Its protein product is CASSLIGGRGSYEQYF.

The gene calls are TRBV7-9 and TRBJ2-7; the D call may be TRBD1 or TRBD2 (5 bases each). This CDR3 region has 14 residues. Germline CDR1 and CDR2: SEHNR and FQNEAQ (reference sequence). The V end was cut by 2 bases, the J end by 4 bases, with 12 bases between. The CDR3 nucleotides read TGTGCCAGCAGCTTAAAGGGACGAGAGTACGAGCAGTACTTC. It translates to CASSLKGREYEQYF.

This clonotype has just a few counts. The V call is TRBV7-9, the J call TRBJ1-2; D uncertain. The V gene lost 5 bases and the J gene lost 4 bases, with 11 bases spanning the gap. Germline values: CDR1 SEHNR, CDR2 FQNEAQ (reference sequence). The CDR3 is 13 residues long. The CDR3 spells CASSIDGSYGYTF. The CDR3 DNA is TGTGCCAGCAGCATCGACGGGAGCTATGGCTACACCTTC. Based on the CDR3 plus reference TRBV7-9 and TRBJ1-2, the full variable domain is DTGVSQNPRHKITKRGQNVTFRCDPISEHNRLYWYRQTLGQGPEFLTYFQNEAQLEKSRLLSDRFSAERPKGSFSTLEIQRTEQGDSAMYLCASSIDGSYGYTFGSGTRLTVV.

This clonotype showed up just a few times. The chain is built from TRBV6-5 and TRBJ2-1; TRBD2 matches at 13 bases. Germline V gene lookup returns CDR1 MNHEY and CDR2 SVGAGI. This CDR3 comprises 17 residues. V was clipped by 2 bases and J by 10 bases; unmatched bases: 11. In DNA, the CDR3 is TGTGCCAGCAGTTACCAAAACGGACTAGCGGGAGTACGAGAGCAGTTCTTC. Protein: CASSYQNGLAGVREQFF.

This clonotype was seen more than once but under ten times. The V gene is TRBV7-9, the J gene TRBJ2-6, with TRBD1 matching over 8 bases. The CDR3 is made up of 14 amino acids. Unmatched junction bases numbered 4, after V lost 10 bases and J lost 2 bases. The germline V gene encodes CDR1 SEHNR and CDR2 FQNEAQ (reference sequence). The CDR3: CATEQGAGANVLTF. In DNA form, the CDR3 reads TGTGCCACCGAACAGGGGGCTGGGGCCAACGTCCTGACTTTC.

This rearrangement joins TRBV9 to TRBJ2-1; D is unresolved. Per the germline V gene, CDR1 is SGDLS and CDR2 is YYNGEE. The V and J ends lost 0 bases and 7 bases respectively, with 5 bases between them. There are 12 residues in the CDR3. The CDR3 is CASSVDGNEQFF. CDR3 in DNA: TGTGCCAGCAGCGTAGATGGAAATGAGCAGTTCTTC. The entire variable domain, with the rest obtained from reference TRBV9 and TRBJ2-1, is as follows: DSGVTQTPKHLITATGQRVTLRCSPRSGDLSVYWYQQSLDQGLQFLIQYYNGEERAKGNILERFSAQQFPDLHSELNLSSLELGDSALYFCASSVDGNEQFFGPGTRLTVL.

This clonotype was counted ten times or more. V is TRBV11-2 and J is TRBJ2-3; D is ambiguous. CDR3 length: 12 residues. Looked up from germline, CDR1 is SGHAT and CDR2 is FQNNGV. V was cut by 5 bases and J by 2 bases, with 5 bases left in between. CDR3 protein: CASSLNTDTQYF. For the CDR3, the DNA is TGTGCCAGCAGCCTTAACACAGATACGCAGTATTTT.

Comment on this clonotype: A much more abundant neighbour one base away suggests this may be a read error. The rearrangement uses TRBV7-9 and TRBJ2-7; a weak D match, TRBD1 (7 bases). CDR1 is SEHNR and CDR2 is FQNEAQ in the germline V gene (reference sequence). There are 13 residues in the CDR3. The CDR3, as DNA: TGTGTCAGCGAGGAGGGGGCCCGCTACGAGCAGTACTTC. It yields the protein CVSEEGARYEQYF.

The CDR3 here is CASSLGAGSPSRLYF. The CDR3 region has the DNA TGTGCCAGCAGCTTAGGGGCTGGTTCCCCTTCGAGGCTGTATTTT. This chain uses TRBV7-2 with TRBJ2-3; D unclear. Trimming pared 1 base from V and 14 bases from J, leaving 22 bases between. This CDR3 is 15 amino acids long. CDR1 and CDR2 from the germline V gene are SGHTA and FQGNSA. Based on the CDR3 plus reference TRBV7-2 and TRBJ2-3, the full variable domain is GAGVSQSPSNKVTEKGKDVELRCDPISGHTALYWYRQSLGQGLEFLIYFQGNSAPDKSGLPSDRFSAERTGGSVSTLTIQRTQQEDSAVYLCASSLGAGSPSRLYFGPGTRLTVL.

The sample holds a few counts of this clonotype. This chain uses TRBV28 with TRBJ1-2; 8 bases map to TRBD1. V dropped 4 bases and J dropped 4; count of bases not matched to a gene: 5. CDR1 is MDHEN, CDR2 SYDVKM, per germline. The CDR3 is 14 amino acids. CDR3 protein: CASSSGGAGYGYTF. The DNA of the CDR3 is TGTGCCAGCAGTTCAGGGGGCGCCGGCTATGGCTACACCTTC.

The chain's CDR3 is CSATSGVGTGELFF. DNA of the CDR3: TGCAGTGCTACTAGCGGGGTCGGCACCGGGGAGCTGTTTTTT. V and J are TRBV20-1 and TRBJ2-2; the match to TRBD2 covers 9 bases. Germline loops: CDR1 DFQATT, CDR2 SNEGSKA (reference sequence). With V trimmed by 4 bases and J by 4 bases, 4 bases remained unmatched. The CDR3 length is 14 residues.

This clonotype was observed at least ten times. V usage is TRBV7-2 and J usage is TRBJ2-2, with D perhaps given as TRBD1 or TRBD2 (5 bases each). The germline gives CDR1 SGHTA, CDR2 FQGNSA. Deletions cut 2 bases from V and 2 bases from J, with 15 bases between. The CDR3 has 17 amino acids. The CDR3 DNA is TGTGCCAGCAGCTTATCCCGCCGGGACCTTAACACCGGGGAGCTGTTTTTT. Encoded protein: CASSLSRRDLNTGELFF.

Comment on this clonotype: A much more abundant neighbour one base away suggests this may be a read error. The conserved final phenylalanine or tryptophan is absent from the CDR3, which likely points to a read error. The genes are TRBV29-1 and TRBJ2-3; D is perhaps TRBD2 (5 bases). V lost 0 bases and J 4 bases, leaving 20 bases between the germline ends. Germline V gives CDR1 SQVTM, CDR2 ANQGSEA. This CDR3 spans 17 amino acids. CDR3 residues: CSVEDGLLEGSADTQYI. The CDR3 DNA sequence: TGCAGCGTTGAAGATGGGTTACTAGAAGGTTCGGCAGATACGCAGTATATT.

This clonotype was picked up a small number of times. The CDR3 region has the DNA TGTGCCAGCAGTGACGGAGGGGCGGGAGATACGCAGTATTTT. Translated: CASSDGGAGDTQYF. The gene calls are TRBV6-4 and TRBJ2-3; the D gene is possibly TRBD2 (6 bases). The ends were cut back, 2 bases at V and 5 bases at J, with 11 bases in the middle. Germline V gives CDR1 MRHNA, CDR2 SNTAGT. The CDR3 loop spans 14 amino acids.

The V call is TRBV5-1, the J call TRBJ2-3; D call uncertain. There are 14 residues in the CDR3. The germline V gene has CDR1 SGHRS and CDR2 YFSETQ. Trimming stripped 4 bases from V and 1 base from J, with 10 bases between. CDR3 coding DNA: TGCGCCAGCAGCCTCCTGGCGCGCACAGATACGCAGTATTTT. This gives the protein CASSLLARTDTQYF. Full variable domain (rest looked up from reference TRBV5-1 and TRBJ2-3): KAGVTQTPRYLIKTRGQQVTLSCSPISGHRSVSWYQQTPGQGLQFLFEYFSETQRNKGNFPGRFSGRQFSNSRSEMNVSTLELGDSALYLCASSLLARTDTQYFGPGTRLTVL.

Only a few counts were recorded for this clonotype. This chain's CDR3 is CASSLGPSAGDNEQFF. Here the CDR3 DNA reads TGTGCCAGCAGCTTGGGACCTAGCGCGGGTGACAATGAGCAGTTCTTC. The genes are TRBV11-2 and TRBJ2-1, with D possibly being TRBD2 (6 bases). Germline-derived CDR1 and CDR2 are SGHAT and FQNNGV. V gave up 3 bases and J gave up 5 bases, with 17 bases separating them. CDR3 size: 16 residues.